The source of this TCR beta chain is a study of blood T cells in healthy people across ages. Isolation per sample recovered at least 7 million PBMCs. This CDR3 has 13 amino acids. Study-level points and caveats: Naive T cell percentage showed a strong correlation with TCR beta diversity. Per-million-T-cell TCR beta diversity fell roughly linearly with age.

Sample-barcoded 5' priming and a J-beta primer mix drove a second PCR of about 7 to 11 cycles. TCRdb reprocessed the 5' RACE reads with MiXCR, giving one entry per CDR3 protein. The sample lists around 650,000 distinct CDR3 sequences, around 38% occurring once. To note about this clonotype: What it binds is not known.

V usage is TRBV21-1 and J usage is TRBJ1-4; the table's TRBD1 call for D was not verified on the DNA. TRBV21-1 is designated a pseudogene. The TCR comes from an elderly man in good health. Sample: blood. The CDR3 DNA follows: TGTGCCACTCCACAGGGGGTACGTGAAAAACTGTTTTTT. Protein: CATPQGVREKLFF.